This T cell receptor (beta chain) was captured by sequencing in a study of OX40 agonist ivuxolimab in advanced cancers. Study overall: Ivuxolimab doses were 0.01, 0.1, 0.3, 1.5, 3 or 10 mg/kg every 2 weeks. Recorded diagnoses for dose-escalation patients were hepatocellular carcinoma, melanoma, renal cell or head and neck cancer. General study findings and limits: At 0.1 to 3.0 mg/kg, clonal expansion of CD4+ and CD8+ blood T cells had occurred by week 6.

On this clone: The antigen remains unidentified.

Sequencing was performed with immunoSEQ multiplex PCR; in TCRdb, only in-frame clones are kept and a portion is missing. Found here are some 60,000 clones, 70% to 90% of them singletons; the top ten hold 12% to 15%. The V end was cut by 7 bases, the J end by 12 bases, with 22 bases between. Looked up from germline, CDR1 is MDHEN and CDR2 is SYDVKM. CDR3 length: 13 amino acids. The receptor comes from an adult with an advanced solid tumor such as melanoma, head and neck, liver or kidney cancer. The sequenced sample was CD4+ or CD8+ T cells sorted from blood, obtained in a trial of the OX40 agonist ivuxolimab. The chain links TRBV28 to TRBJ2-7, with TRBD2 as a possible D gene (6 bases). The CDR3 spells CASTSLGGPRTYF. In nucleotides, the CDR3 is TGTGCCAGCACTAGCCTGGGGGGTCCTCGCACGTACTTC.